The clone carrying this T cell receptor beta chain has only a few counts. No antigen is known for it. The data were obtained in a study of T cells in Graves' hyperthyroidism and ophthalmopathy. Study results and caveats: Blood also held most thyroid clonotypes expanded beyond 0.001.

From RNA transcripts, TCR beta CDR3 regions were amplified. The TCR CDR3 first-round RT-PCR relied on the HTBI primer set. TCRdb fed the multiplex PCR reads into MiXCR, producing one record per CDR3 protein. Of a few hundred thousand distinct CDR3 sequences listed, around 20% are singletons. CDR3 size: 17 residues. The germline gives CDR1 SGHRS, CDR2 YFSETQ. With 4 bases clipped from V and 2 bases from J, the junction kept 13 bases outside the gene matches. Under 3 months was the duration of disease in ophthalmopathy patients, who also had a Clinical Activity Score of at least 3 and a NOSPECS grade of at least 4.

The TCR comes from a young man with Graves' ophthalmopathy. Sequencing was carried out using blood. This sequence joins TRBV5-1 and TRBJ2-3, with 7 positions matching TRBD2. In DNA, the CDR3 is TGCGCCAGCAGCGGCGCCCGGACTAGTAGTGTCACAGATACGCAGTATTTT. It encodes CASSGARTSSVTDTQYF.